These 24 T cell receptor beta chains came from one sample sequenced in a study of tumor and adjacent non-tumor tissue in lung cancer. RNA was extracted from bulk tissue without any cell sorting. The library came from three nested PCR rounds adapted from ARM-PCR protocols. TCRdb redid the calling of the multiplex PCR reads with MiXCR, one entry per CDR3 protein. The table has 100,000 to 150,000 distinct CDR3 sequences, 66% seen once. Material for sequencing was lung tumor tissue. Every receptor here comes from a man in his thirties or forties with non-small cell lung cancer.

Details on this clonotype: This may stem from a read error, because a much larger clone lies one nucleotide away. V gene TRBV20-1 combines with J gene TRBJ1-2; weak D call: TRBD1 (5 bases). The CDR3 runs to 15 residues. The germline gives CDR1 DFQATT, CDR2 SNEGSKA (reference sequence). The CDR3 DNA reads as TGCAGTGCTAGAGATAGGAGCAGGGAAAAGAATGGCTACGCCTTC. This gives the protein CSARDRSREKNGYAF.

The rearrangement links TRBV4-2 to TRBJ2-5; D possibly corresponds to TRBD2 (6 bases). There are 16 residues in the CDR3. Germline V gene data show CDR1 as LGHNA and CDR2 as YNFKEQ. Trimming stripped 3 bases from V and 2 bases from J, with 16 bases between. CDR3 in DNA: TGTGCCAGCAGCCAGGACTTACTAGGAGGGCAAGAGACCCAGTACTTC. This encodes CASSQDLLGGQETQYF.

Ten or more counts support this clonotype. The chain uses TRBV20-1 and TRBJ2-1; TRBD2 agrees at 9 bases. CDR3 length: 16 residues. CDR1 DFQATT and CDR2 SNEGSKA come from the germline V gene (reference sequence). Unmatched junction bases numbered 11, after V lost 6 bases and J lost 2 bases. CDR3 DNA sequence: TGCAGTGCCAATTGGGGGCGGGAGGGCCCCTACAATGAGCAGTTCTTC. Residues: CSANWGREGPYNEQFF.

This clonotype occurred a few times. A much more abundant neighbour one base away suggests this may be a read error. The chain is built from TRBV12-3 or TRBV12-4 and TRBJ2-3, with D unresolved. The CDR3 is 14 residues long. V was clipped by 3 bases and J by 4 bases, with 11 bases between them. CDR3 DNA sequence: TGTGCCAGCAGTTTCTCGGTCACCGCAGATACGCAGTATTTT. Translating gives CASSFSVTADTQYF.

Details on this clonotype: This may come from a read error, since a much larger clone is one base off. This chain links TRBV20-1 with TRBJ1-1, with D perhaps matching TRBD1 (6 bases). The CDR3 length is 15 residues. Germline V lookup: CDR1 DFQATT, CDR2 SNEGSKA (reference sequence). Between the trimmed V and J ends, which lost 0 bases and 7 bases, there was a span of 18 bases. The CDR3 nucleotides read TGCAGTGCTAGAGATCGGGGGGGGCTTAGCATTGAAGCTTTCTTT. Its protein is CSARDRGGLSIEAFF.

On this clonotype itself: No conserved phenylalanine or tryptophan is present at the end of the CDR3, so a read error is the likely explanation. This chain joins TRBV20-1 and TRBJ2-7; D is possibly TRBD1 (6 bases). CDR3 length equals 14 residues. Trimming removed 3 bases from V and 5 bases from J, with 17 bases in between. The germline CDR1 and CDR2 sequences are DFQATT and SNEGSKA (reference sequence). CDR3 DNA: TGCAGTGCTAGTCGTCCGGGACAAGTCAACGAGCAGTACTCC. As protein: CSASRPGQVNEQYS.

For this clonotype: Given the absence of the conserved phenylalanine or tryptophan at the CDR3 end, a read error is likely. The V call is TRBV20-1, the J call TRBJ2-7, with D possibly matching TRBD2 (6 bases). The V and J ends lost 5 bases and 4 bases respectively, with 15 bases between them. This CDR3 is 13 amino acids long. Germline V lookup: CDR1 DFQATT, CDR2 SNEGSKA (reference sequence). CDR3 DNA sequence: TGCAGTGCTTTCTGGGACTCCTCGTACGAGCAGTACCTC. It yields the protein CSAFWDSSYEQYL.

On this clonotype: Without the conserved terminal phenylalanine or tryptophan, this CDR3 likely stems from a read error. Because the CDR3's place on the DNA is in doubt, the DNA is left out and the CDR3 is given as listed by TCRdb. The CDR3 sequence is CSVISPNRYNSPIHI. The chain uses TRBV29-1 and TRBJ1-6; the table gives TRBD1 as D, unverified against the DNA. 15 amino acids form the CDR3, both terminal residues included. Germline lookup yields CDR1 SQVTM and CDR2 ANQGSEA.

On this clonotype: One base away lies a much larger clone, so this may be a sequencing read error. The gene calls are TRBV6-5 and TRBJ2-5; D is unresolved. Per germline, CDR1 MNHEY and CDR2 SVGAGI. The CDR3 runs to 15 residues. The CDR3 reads CANSYSLLDQETQYF. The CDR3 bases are TGTGCCAACAGTTACTCCCTATTAGATCAAGAGACCCAGTACTTC.

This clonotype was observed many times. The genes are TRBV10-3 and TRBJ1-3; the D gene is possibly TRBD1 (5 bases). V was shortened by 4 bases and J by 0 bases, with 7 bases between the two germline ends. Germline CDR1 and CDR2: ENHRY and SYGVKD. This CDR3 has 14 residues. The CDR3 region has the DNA TGTGCCATCAGTGGACAGTTCTCTGGAAACACCATATATTTT. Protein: CAISGQFSGNTIYF.

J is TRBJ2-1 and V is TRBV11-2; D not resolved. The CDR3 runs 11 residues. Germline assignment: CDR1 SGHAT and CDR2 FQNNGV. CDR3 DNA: TGTGCTAACAGCCCCCACAATGAGCAGTTCTTC. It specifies CANSPHNEQFF.

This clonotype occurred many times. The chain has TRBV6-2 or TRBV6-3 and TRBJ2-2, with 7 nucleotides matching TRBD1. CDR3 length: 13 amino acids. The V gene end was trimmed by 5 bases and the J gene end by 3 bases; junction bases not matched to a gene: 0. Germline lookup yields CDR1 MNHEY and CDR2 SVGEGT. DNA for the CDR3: TGTGCCAGCAGTGGACAGGACACCGGGGAGCTGTTTTTT. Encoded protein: CASSGQDTGELFF.

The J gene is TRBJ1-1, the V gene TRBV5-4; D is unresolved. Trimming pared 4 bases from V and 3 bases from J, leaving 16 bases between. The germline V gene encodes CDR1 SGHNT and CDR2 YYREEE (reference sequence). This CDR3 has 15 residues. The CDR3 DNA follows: TGTGCCAGCAGCGTTGGTGTGGGCGGGGACACTGAAGCTTTCTTT. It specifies CASSVGVGGDTEAFF. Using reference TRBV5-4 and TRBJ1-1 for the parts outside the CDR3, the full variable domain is ETGVTQSPTHLIKTRGQQVTLRCSSQSGHNTVSWYQQALGQGPQFIFQYYREEENGRGNFPPRFSGLQFPNYSSELNVNALELDDSALYLCASSVGVGGDTEAFFGQGTRLTVV.

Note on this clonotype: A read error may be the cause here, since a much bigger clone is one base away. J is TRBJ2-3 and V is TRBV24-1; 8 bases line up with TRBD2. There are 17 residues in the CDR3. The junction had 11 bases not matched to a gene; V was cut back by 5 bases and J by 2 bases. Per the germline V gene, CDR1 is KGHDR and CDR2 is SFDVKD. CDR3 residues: CATSGVTSGRNTDTQYF. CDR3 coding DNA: TGTGCCACCAGTGGTGTAACTAGCGGCAGGAACACAGATACGCAGTATTTT.

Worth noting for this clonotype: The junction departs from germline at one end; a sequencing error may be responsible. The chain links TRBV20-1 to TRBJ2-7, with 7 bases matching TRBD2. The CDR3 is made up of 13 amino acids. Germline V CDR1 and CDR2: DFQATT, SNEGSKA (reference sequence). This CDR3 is CSTSVAGVYEQYF. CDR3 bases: TGCAGTACAAGCGTAGCGGGCGTATACGAACAGTACTTC.

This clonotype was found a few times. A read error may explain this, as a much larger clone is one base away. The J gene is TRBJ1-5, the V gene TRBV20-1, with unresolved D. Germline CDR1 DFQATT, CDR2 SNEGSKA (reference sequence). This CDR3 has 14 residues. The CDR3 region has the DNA TGCAGTGCTAGAGAAGGGCAGGAGTATCAGTCCCAGCATTTT. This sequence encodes CSAREGQEYQSQHF.

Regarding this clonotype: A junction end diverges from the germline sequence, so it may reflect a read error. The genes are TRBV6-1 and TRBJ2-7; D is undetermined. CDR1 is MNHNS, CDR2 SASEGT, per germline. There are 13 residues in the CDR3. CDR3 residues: CASSERHGYERYF. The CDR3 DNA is TGTGCCAGTAGTGAACGGCACGGCTACGAGCGGTACTTC.

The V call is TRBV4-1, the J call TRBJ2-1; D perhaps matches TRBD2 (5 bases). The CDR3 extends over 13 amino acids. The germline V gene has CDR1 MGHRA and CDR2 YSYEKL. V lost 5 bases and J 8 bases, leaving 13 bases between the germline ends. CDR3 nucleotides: TGCGCCAGCAGCTTTAGGATGGAGGATGAGCAGTTCTTC. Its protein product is CASSFRMEDEQFF.

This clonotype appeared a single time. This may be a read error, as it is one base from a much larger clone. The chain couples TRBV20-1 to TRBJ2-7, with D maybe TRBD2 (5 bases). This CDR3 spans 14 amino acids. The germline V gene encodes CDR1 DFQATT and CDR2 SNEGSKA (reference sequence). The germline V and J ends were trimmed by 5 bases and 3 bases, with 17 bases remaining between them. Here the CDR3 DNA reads TGCAGTGCTTTTACTAACGGGAAGGACTACGAGCAGTACTTC. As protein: CSAFTNGKDYEQYF.

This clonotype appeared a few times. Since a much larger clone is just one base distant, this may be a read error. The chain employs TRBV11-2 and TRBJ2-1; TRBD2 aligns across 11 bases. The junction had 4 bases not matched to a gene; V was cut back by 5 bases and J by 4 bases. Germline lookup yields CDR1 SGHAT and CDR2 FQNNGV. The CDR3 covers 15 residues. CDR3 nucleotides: TGTGCCAGCAGCCCGGCTAGCGGGGGGTACAATGAGCAGTTCTTC. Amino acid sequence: CASSPASGGYNEQFF.

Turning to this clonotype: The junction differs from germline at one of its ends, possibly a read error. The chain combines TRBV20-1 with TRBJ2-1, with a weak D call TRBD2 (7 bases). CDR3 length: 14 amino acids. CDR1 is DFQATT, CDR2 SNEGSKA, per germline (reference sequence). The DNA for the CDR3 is TGCAGTGCTAGACAACCGGGGGGCTACAATGGGCATTCCTTC. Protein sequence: CSARQPGGYNGHSF.

The CDR3 reads CASSSTTGHYGYTF. The CDR3 DNA reads TGCGCCAGCAGTTCCACCACAGGCCACTATGGCTACACCTTC. The genes are TRBV5-1 and TRBJ1-2; the D gene is possibly TRBD1 (5 bases). V was trimmed by 5 bases and J by 3 bases, leaving 14 bases between them. The CDR3 runs 14 residues. Germline values: CDR1 SGHRS, CDR2 YFSETQ.

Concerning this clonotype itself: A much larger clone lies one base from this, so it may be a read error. Written as DNA, the CDR3 is TGCAGTGCTGGGACTAGCGGGAGAAGGAGCTCCTACAATGAGCGGTTCTTC. This translates into CSAGTSGRRSSYNERFF. This chain uses TRBV20-1 with TRBJ2-1, with TRBD2 matching over 14 bases. Per germline, CDR1 DFQATT and CDR2 SNEGSKA (reference sequence). The CDR3 covers 17 residues.

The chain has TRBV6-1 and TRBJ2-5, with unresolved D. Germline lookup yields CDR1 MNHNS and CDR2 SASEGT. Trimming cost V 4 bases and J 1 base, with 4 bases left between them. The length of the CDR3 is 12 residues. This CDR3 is CASSGVQETQYF. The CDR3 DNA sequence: TGTGCCAGCAGTGGAGTCCAAGAGACCCAGTACTTC.